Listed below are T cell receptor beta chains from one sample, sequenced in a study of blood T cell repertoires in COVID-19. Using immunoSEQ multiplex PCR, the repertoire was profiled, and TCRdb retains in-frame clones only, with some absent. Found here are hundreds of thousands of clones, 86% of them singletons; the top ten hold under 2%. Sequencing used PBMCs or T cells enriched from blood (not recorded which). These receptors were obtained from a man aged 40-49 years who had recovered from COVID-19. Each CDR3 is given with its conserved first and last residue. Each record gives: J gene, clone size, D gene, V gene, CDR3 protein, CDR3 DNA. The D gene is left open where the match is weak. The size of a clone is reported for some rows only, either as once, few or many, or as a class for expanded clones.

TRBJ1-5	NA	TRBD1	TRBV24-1	CATSLGTGTLSNQPQHF	TGTGCCACCAGCCTTGGGACAGGGACGTTGAGCAATCAGCCCCAGCATTTT
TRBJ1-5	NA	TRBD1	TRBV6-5	CASSYGTGYYQPQHF	TGTGCCAGCAGTTACGGGACAGGATATTATCAGCCCCAGCATTTT
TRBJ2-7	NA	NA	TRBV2	CASSDHPPEAYEQYF	TGTGCCAGCAGTGACCATCCCCCTGAGGCCTACGAGCAGTACTTC
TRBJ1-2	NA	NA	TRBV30	CAWTRTPQLNYGYTF	TGTGCCTGGACTAGGACACCTCAACTTAACTATGGCTACACCTTC
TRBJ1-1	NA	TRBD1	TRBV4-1	CASSQRDRSNTEAFF	TGCGCCAGCAGCCAGCGGGACAGGTCGAACACTGAAGCTTTCTTT
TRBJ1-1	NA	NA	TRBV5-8	CASSSLHITNTEAFF	TGTGCCAGCAGCTCCCTCCACATCACGAACACTGAAGCTTTCTTT
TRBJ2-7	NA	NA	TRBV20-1	CSASGKGISYEQYF	TGCAGTGCTAGTGGGAAGGGGATCTCCTACGAGCAGTACTTC
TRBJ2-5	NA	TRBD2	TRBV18	CASSLIGLAGDYNQETQYF	TGTGCCAGCTCGCTCATAGGACTAGCGGGAGACTATAACCAAGAGACCCAGTACTTC
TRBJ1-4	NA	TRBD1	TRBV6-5	CASSYSSQGGKLFF	TGTGCCAGCAGTTACTCGAGTCAGGGGGGCAAACTGTTTTTT
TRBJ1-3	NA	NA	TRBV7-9	CASTLGGAGSGNTIYF	TGTGCCAGCACCCTGGGAGGGGCAGGCTCTGGAAACACCATATATTTT
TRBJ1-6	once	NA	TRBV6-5	CASSYQLPFDSPLHF	TGTGCCAGCAGTTACCAACTGCCTTTTGATTCACCCCTCCACTTT
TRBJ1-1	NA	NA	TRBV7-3	CASSRGQLGDTEAFF	TGTGCCAGCAGCCGCGGACAATTAGGCGACACTGAAGCTTTCTTT
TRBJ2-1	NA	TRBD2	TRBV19	CASSPGAGGRYNEQFF	TGTGCCAGTAGCCCGGGAGCGGGGGGACGATACAATGAGCAGTTCTTC
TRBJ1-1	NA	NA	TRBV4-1	CASSLGTEYTEAFF	TGCGCCAGCAGCCTCGGGACTGAATACACTGAAGCTTTCTTT
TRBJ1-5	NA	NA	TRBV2	CASRIYNQPQHF	TGTGCCAGCAGAATTTACAATCAGCCCCAGCATTTT
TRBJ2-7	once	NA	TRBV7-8	CASSLEPQGQGNEQYF	TGTGCCAGCAGCTTAGAACCCCAGGGCCAGGGCAACGAGCAGTACTTC
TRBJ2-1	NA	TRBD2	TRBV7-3	CASSLPGGSYNEQFF	TGTGCCAGCAGCTTACCCGGGGGGTCCTACAATGAGCAGTTCTTC
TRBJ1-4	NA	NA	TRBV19	CASSNGQNEKLFF	TGTGCCAGTAGCAACGGACAGAATGAAAAACTGTTTTTT
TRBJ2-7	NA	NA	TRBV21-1	CASSNGVKNSYEQYF	TGTGCCAGCAGCAACGGGGTAAAAAACTCCTACGAGCAGTACTTC
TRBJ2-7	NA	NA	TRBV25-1	CATQAYEQYF	TGTGCCACACAGGCCTACGAGCAGTACTTC
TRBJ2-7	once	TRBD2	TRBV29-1	CSVVAGPSYEQYF	TGCAGCGTTGTAGCGGGACCTTCCTACGAGCAGTACTTC
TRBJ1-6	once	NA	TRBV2	CASSRDSSNSPLHF	TGTGCCAGCAGCCGGGACTCTAGTAATTCACCCCTCCACTTT
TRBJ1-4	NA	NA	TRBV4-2	CASSQAGVEKLFF	TGTGCCAGCAGCCAAGCTGGAGTTGAAAAACTGTTTTTT
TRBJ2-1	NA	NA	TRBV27	CASSLNRDNEQFF	TGTGCCAGCAGTTTAAACAGGGACAATGAGCAGTTCTTC
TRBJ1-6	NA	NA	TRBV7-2	CASTPLITGFGYNSPLHF	TGTGCCAGCACCCCGCTTATTACAGGGTTTGGCTATAATTCACCCCTCCACTTT
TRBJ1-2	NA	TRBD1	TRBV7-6	CASSSVTGGGDGYTF	TGTGCCAGCAGCTCTGTGACAGGGGGAGGTGATGGCTACACCTTC
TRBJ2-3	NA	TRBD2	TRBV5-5	CASNRGSPPDTQYF	TGTGCCAGCAACCGCGGGAGTCCCCCAGATACGCAGTATTTT
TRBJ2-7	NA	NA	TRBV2	CASSPDRYGYEQYF	TGTGCCAGCAGCCCAGACAGGTACGGTTACGAGCAGTACTTC
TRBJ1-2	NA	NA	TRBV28	CASSSTLYGYTF	TGTGCCAGCAGCTCTACGCTCTATGGCTACACCTTC
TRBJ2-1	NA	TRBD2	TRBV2	CASFGLAGYNEQFF	TGTGCCAGCTTCGGACTAGCGGGCTACAATGAGCAGTTCTTC
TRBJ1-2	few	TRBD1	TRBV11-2	CASSSGQGSLHYGYTF	TGTGCCAGCAGCTCCGGACAGGGATCCCTCCACTATGGCTACACCTTC
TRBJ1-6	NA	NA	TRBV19	CASSIVGTGYSPLHF	TGTGCCAGTAGTATAGTTGGCACAGGATACTCACCCCTCCACTTT
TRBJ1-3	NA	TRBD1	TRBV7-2	CASSLQGVGNTIYF	TGTGCCAGCAGCTTACAGGGGGTTGGAAACACCATATATTTT
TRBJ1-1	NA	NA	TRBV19	CASSRGLSSTNTEAFF	TGTGCCAGTAGTAGAGGGTTGTCGTCCACGAATACTGAAGCTTTCTTT
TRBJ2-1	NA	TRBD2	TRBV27	CASTLEGGLAGGNEQFF	TGTGCCAGCACCCTCGAGGGGGGACTAGCGGGAGGCAATGAGCAGTTCTTC
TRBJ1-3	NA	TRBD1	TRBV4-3	CASSQGGQGRVNTIYF	TGCGCCAGCAGCCAAGGCGGACAGGGGAGAGTAAACACCATATATTTT
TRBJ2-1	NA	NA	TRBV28	CASSLSYNEQFF	TGTGCCAGCAGCCTCTCCTACAATGAGCAGTTCTTC
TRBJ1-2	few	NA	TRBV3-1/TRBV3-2	CASSPMAGSGYTF	TGTGCCAGCAGCCCCATGGCGGGGTCTGGCTACACCTTC
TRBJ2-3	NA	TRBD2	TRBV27	CASSSSLATHRSTDTQYF	TGTGCCAGCAGTTCCTCACTAGCGACCCACAGAAGCACAGATACGCAGTATTTT
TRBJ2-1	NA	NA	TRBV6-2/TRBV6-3	CASSRSFEERKGFF	TGTGCCAGCAGTCGCTCCTTTGAGGAGCGGAAGGGGTTCTTC
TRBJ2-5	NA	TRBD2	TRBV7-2	CASSLARGAGETQYF	TGTGCCAGCAGCTTAGCGCGGGGGGCCGGGGAGACCCAGTACTTC
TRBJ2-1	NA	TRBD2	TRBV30	CAWLSGNYNEQFF	TGTGCCTGGCTTAGCGGGAACTACAATGAGCAGTTCTTC
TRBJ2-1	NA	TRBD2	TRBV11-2	CASSNLAGGLWSYNEQFF	TGTGCCAGCAGCAACCTAGCGGGAGGACTTTGGTCCTACAATGAGCAGTTCTTC
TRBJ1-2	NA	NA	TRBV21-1	CASSKIGPGDGYTF	TGTGCCAGCAGCAAGATCGGGCCAGGGGATGGCTACACCTTC
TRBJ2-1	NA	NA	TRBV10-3	CAITDHGEIRVNEQFF	TGTGCCATCACTGATCACGGGGAGATCAGAGTCAATGAGCAGTTCTTC
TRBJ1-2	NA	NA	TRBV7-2	CASSLGRRGYTF	TGTGCCAGCAGCTTAGGTCGCCGGGGCTACACCTTC
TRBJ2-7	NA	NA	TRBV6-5	CASRRGQRVYEQYF	TGTGCCAGCAGGCGGGGCCAGAGGGTCTACGAGCAGTACTTC
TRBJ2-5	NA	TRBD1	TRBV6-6	CASSWGQGKTQYF	TGTGCCAGCAGTTGGGGACAGGGGAAGACCCAGTACTTC